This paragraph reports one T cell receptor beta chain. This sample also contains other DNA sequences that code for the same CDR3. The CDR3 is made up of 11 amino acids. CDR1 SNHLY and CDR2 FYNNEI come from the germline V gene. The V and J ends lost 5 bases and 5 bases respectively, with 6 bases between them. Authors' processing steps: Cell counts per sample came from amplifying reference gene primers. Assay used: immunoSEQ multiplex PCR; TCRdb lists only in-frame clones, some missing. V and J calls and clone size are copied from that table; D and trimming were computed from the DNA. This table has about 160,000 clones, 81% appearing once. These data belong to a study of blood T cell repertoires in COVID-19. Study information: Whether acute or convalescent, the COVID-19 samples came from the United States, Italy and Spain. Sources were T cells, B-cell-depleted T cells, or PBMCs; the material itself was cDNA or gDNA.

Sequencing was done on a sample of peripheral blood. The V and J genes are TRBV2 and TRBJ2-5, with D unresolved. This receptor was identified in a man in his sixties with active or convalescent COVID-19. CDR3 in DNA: TGTGCCAGCAGTCCTCTTGAGACCCAGTACTTC. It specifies CASSPLETQYF.